The entry below gives a single T cell receptor beta chain sequence along with its context. The data derive from a study of blood T cell repertoires in COVID-19. Looking at the study overall: Sites in the United States, Italy and Spain provided acute and convalescent COVID-19 samples. T cells, B-cell-depleted T cells, or PBMCs supplied cDNA or gDNA.

CDR3 length: 14 residues. Germline CDR1 is SGHTS and CDR2 is YDEGEE. V lost 3 bases and J 4 bases, leaving 11 bases between the germline ends. Source study methods: The authors estimated nucleated cell counts from reference gene primer amplification. This table comes from immunoSEQ multiplex PCR, and its TCRdb copy is limited to in-frame clones, with some not included. V, J and clone size are those of that table, while D and trimming were read from the DNA. Counted here are tens of thousands of clones, about nine tenths occurring once; the ten biggest clones make up about 2.1%. Sequencing used peripheral blood. The source is a woman aged 55-69 years with acute or convalescent COVID-19. This sequence joins TRBV5-8 and TRBJ1-5, with a possible D match to TRBD1 (6 bases). CDR3 nucleotides: TGTGCCAGCAGCTCCGGACAGCAGAATCAGCCCCAGCATTTT. This codes for CASSSGQQNQPQHF.